These T cell receptor beta chains were read from a single sample in a study of beta chain features in type 1 diabetes. Here immunoSEQ multiplex PCR was the method, and the copy in TCRdb shows in-frame clones only, minus some. Of under 400,000 clones in the sample, roughly 12% are singletons; the top ten hold 0.017%. Source material: naive CD4+ T cells from blood. The source of these receptors is a man between 18 and 29 years old in good health. Both conserved end residues are part of each CDR3. Fields, in order: J gene, D gene, clone size, V gene, CDR3 DNA, CDR3 protein. A D gene is named only where the DNA matches it firmly. Expanded clones get a size class; other rows say once, few or many, or leave the size out.

j_gene: TRBJ1-1; d_gene: TRBD1; abundance: .; v_gene: TRBV4-3; CDR3nt: TGCGCCAGCAGCCAAGACCCAGGGACAGAACTGAACACTGAAGCTTTCTTT; CDR3aa: CASSQDPGTELNTEAFF
j_gene: TRBJ2-7; d_gene: .; abundance: .; v_gene: TRBV14; CDR3nt: TGTGCCAGCAGCAAACTAGCCGAGCAGTACTTC; CDR3aa: CASSKLAEQYF
j_gene: TRBJ1-3; d_gene: TRBD1; abundance: .; v_gene: TRBV9; CDR3nt: TGTGCCAGCAGCGTCACAGGGGGCGCGGACACCATATATTTT; CDR3aa: CASSVTGGADTIYF
j_gene: TRBJ2-7; d_gene: TRBD2; abundance: few; v_gene: TRBV7-9; CDR3nt: TGTGCCAGCACCCAAGGAAGCGGGGGGGTCTACGAGCAGTACTTC; CDR3aa: CASTQGSGGVYEQYF
j_gene: TRBJ2-1; d_gene: .; abundance: few; v_gene: TRBV9; CDR3nt: TGTGCCAGCAGCGTAGCTAACAGGCTGTGGGGTGAGCAGTTCTTC; CDR3aa: CASSVANRLWGEQFF
j_gene: TRBJ1-2; d_gene: .; abundance: few; v_gene: TRBV30; CDR3nt: TGTGCCTGGAGTGTAAGGGGCCGGCTTGGCTACACCTTC; CDR3aa: CAWSVRGRLGYTF
j_gene: TRBJ2-7; d_gene: .; abundance: .; v_gene: TRBV18; CDR3nt: TGTGCCAGCTCATCTGCGGGGCAGTCCTACGAGCAGTACTTC; CDR3aa: CASSSAGQSYEQYF
j_gene: TRBJ2-7; d_gene: TRBD1; abundance: .; v_gene: TRBV6-5; CDR3nt: TGTGCCAGCAGTAGGGACAGGGGTGGGTACGAGCAGTACTTC; CDR3aa: CASSRDRGGYEQYF
j_gene: TRBJ1-2; d_gene: .; abundance: few; v_gene: TRBV30; CDR3nt: TGTGCCTGGAGGTATCTATCACAGGGAGCTGGCTACACCTTC; CDR3aa: CAWRYLSQGAGYTF
j_gene: TRBJ2-1; d_gene: TRBD2; abundance: .; v_gene: TRBV19; CDR3nt: TGTGCCAGTAGCCCCGGACTAGCGGGAGCGGATGAGCAGTTCTTC; CDR3aa: CASSPGLAGADEQFF
j_gene: TRBJ1-2; d_gene: TRBD1; abundance: few; v_gene: TRBV29-1; CDR3nt: TGCAGCGTTGCGACAGGGATTACTAACTATGGCTACACCTTC; CDR3aa: CSVATGITNYGYTF
j_gene: TRBJ2-2; d_gene: TRBD1; abundance: .; v_gene: TRBV7-8; CDR3nt: TGTGCCAGCAGCCCTAGACAGGGTGACGGGGAGCTGTTTTTT; CDR3aa: CASSPRQGDGELFF